The 30 T cell receptor beta chains given below trace back to one sample, sequenced in a study of spatial heterogeneity in lung cancer. Time point described: blood at routine non-recurrence follow-up after resection. TCRdb redid the calling of the 5' RACE reads with MiXCR, one entry per CDR3 protein. This table has about 19,000 distinct CDR3 sequences, 9% to 10% appearing once. Material: PBMCs, obtained at follow-up. These receptors originate from a female donor with early-stage non-small cell lung cancer.

This sequence joins TRBV20-1 and TRBJ2-4, with D perhaps matching TRBD1 or TRBD2 (5 bases each). The CDR3 is 15 amino acids. CDR1 is DFQATT, CDR2 SNEGSKA, per germline (reference sequence). Trimming shortened V by 5 bases and J by 5 bases, and 19 bases separated the two germline ends. CDR3 region: CSASGYPGRENIQYF. In DNA form, the CDR3 reads TGCAGTGCTTCCGGTTATCCGGGGCGGGAAAACATTCAGTACTTC.

The table lists this clonotype with many counts. The rearrangement links TRBV28 to TRBJ1-2, with D maybe TRBD1 (5 bases). Germline assignment: CDR1 MDHEN and CDR2 SYDVKM. This CDR3 contains 16 residues. V lost 3 bases and J lost 4, with 18 bases in between. The CDR3 reads CASSFNVGREGYGYTF. CDR3 nucleotide sequence: TGTGCCAGCAGTTTTAATGTGGGCAGGGAGGGCTATGGCTACACCTTC.

A few counts support this clonotype. This may arise from a read error, as a much more abundant clone is one base away. This rearrangement joins TRBV28 to TRBJ2-7; TRBD2 might be the D (6 bases). Per germline, CDR1 MDHEN and CDR2 SYDVKM. The CDR3 is 13 residues long. The V and J ends lost 6 bases and 6 bases respectively, with 15 bases between them. Written as DNA, the CDR3 is TGTGCCAGCAGATCCCCCCCGGGGGTCGAGCAGTACTTC. Its protein product is CASRSPPGVEQYF.

The chain is built from TRBV27 and TRBJ2-2; 11 positions match TRBD1. Trimming cost V 8 bases and J 9 bases; bases outside gene matches: 8. The CDR3 totals 14 residues. Germline loops: CDR1 MNHEY, CDR2 SMNVEV (reference sequence). The CDR3, as DNA: TGTGCCAGCGGACAGGGGGCGTGGGTGCGGGAGCTGTTTTTT. Translating gives CASGQGAWVRELFF.

The rearrangement joins TRBV4-2 to TRBJ1-4, with D tentatively TRBD1 (6 bases). CDR1 is LGHNA, CDR2 YNFKEQ, per germline. The CDR3 length is 14 residues. V lost 1 base and J lost 8, with 11 bases in between. The CDR3 loop reads CASSQGGHGEKLFF. CDR3 coding DNA: TGTGCCAGCAGCCAAGGGGGGCACGGCGAAAAACTGTTTTTT.

At least ten counts were recorded for this clonotype. V gene TRBV24-1 combines with J gene TRBJ2-1; a possible D gene is TRBD1 (6 bases). CDR1 and CDR2 (germline): KGHDR, SFDVKD. The length of the CDR3 is 17 residues. The V and J ends lost 4 bases and 0 bases respectively, with 15 bases between them. The CDR3 DNA follows: TGTGCCACCAGTGACCAATCTCAGGGGAGCTCCTACAATGAGCAGTTCTTC. As protein: CATSDQSQGSSYNEQFF.

The chain joins TRBV28 to TRBJ1-3; the D is unclear. From germline, CDR1 is MDHEN and CDR2 SYDVKM. There are 14 residues in the CDR3. V gave up 7 bases and J gave up 2 bases, with 12 bases separating them. The CDR3 nucleotides read TGTGCCAGCAAGGCGGGAGCGGCTGGAAACACCATATATTTT. As protein: CASKAGAAGNTIYF. The full variable domain, its missing parts supplied by reference TRBV28 and TRBJ1-3, is DVKVTQSSRYLVKRTGEKVFLECVQDMDHENMFWYRQDPGLGLRLIYFSYDVKMKEKGDIPEGYSVSREKKERFSLILESASTNQTSMYLCASKAGAAGNTIYFGEGSWLTVV.

This clonotype was detected ten times or more. The rearrangement joins TRBV20-1 to TRBJ2-7; D not certain. From germline, CDR1 is DFQATT and CDR2 SNEGSKA (reference sequence). The CDR3 spans 12 residues. Trimming pared 2 bases from V and 5 bases from J, leaving 10 bases between. In DNA form, the CDR3 reads TGCAGTGCTAGAAAATACCCCCACGAGCAGTACTTC. It yields the protein CSARKYPHEQYF.

Ten or more counts support this clonotype. V is TRBV4-2 and J is TRBJ1-1; D not certain. The germline V gene encodes CDR1 LGHNA and CDR2 YNFKEQ. This CDR3 is built from 14 residues. Trimming took 2 bases from V and 7 from J, leaving 14 bases between them. CDR3 sequence (DNA): TGTGCCAGCAGCCAATTAAGCCGCCGGGGTGAAGCTTTCTTT. Amino acid sequence: CASSQLSRRGEAFF.

This chain links TRBV5-1 with TRBJ2-7; 11 bases are shared with TRBD1. Looked up from germline, CDR1 is SGHRS and CDR2 is YFSETQ. The length of the CDR3 is 15 residues. J gave up 6 bases and V 3 bases, and 8 bases lay outside the gene matches. Here the CDR3 DNA reads TGCGCCAGCAGCTCTCGGACAGGGGGCTTGACCGAGCAGTACTTC. It yields the protein CASSSRTGGLTEQYF.

Ten or more counts support this clonotype. V gene TRBV3-1 combines with J gene TRBJ1-1; D possibly corresponds to TRBD1 (5 bases). This CDR3 comprises 15 residues. Trimming removed 4 bases at V and 5 bases at J, with 17 bases between. Germline V gene lookup returns CDR1 LGHDT and CDR2 YNNKEL (reference sequence). The CDR3 region has the DNA TGTGCCAGCAGCCCCCGGGGGGGAGAACAGACTGAAGCTTTCTTT. Its translation is CASSPRGGEQTEAFF.

This clonotype appeared many times. The J gene is TRBJ1-1, the V gene TRBV6-2 or TRBV6-3; a possible D gene is TRBD1 (6 bases). V was cut by 4 bases and J by 2 bases, with 17 bases left in between. CDR3 length: 16 residues. Germline loops: CDR1 MNHEY, CDR2 SVGEGT. This CDR3 reads CASSSHGTPPNTEAFF. For the CDR3, the DNA is TGTGCCAGCAGTTCCCATGGGACACCTCCTAACACTGAAGCTTTCTTT.

This clonotype has a count of ten or more. The chain uses TRBV6-2 or TRBV6-3 and TRBJ2-5; D gene ambiguous. The germline CDR1 and CDR2 sequences are MNHEY and SVGEGT. Trimming shortened V by 3 bases and J by 4 bases, and 6 bases separated the two germline ends. The CDR3 extends over 12 amino acids. The CDR3 DNA reads as TGTGCCAGCAGTTATGGTCCAGAGACCCAGTACTTC. Translation gives CASSYGPETQYF.

This clonotype was counted only a few times. The chain employs TRBV12-3 or TRBV12-4 and TRBJ1-1; a possible D gene is TRBD1 (6 bases). Trimming left V 2 bases short and J 5 bases short, with 12 bases between. The CDR3 sequence is 14 residues long. CDR3: CASSLTGPKTEAFF. The CDR3 DNA is TGTGCCAGCAGTTTAACAGGGCCGAAGACTGAAGCTTTCTTT.

This clonotype has at least ten counts. CDR3 sequence: CASSLQRVDEQFF. The DNA for the CDR3 is TGCGCCAGCAGCTTGCAAAGGGTCGATGAGCAGTTCTTC. V gene TRBV5-1 combines with J gene TRBJ2-1; D not certain. V dropped 1 base and J dropped 8 bases, with 10 bases sitting between them. This CDR3 has 13 amino acids. Germline loops: CDR1 SGHRS, CDR2 YFSETQ.

This clonotype was observed at least ten times. The chain's CDR3 is CASSPREEFNYGYTF. CDR3 in DNA: TGTGCCAGCTCACCAAGGGAAGAGTTTAACTATGGCTACACCTTC. V is TRBV18 and J is TRBJ1-2, with D uncertain. V was shortened by 2 bases and J by 1 base, with 11 bases between the two germline ends. This CDR3 has 15 amino acids. CDR1 and CDR2 from the germline V gene are KGHSH and LQKENI.

In this sample, this clonotype turned up many times. The chain combines TRBV15 with TRBJ2-2; D unresolved. The CDR3 runs 15 residues. The germline V gene encodes CDR1 LNHNV and CDR2 YYDKDF (reference sequence). V dropped 1 base and J dropped 1 base, with 7 bases sitting between them. CDR3 amino acids: CATSRAAGNTGELFF. The CDR3 nucleotides read TGTGCCACCAGCAGAGCAGCCGGGAACACCGGGGAGCTGTTTTTT.

This clonotype was detected ten times or more. The chain combines TRBV7-3 with TRBJ1-2; TRBD1 is a possible D gene (5 bases). There are 13 residues in the CDR3. CDR1 and CDR2 (germline): SGHTA, FQGTGA. Between the trimmed V and J ends, which lost 2 bases and 6 bases, there was a span of 10 bases. The CDR3 is CASSLRGGDGYTF. DNA for the CDR3: TGTGCCAGCAGCTTACGGGGCGGGGATGGCTACACCTTC. Based on the CDR3 plus reference TRBV7-3 and TRBJ1-2, the full variable domain is GAGVSQTPSNKVTEKGKYVELRCDPISGHTALYWYRQSLGQGPEFLIYFQGTGAADDSGLPNDRFFAVRPEGSVSTLKIQRTERGDSAVYLCASSLRGGDGYTFGSGTRLTVV.

V and J are TRBV6-2 or TRBV6-3 and TRBJ2-7, with D perhaps TRBD1 (5 bases). The CDR3 spans 16 residues. Per the germline V gene, CDR1 is MNHEY and CDR2 is SVGEGT. Trimming took 4 bases from V and 4 from J, leaving 20 bases between them. The CDR3 spells CASSSLIDSLRYEQYF. The CDR3 DNA reads TGTGCCAGCAGTTCCCTAATCGACAGCCTCCGATACGAGCAGTACTTC.

This clonotype came up a few times. DNA of the CDR3: TGTGCCAGCAGCTTAATCGCCAGGGGATACGAGCAGTACTTC. Protein product: CASSLIARGYEQYF. The rearrangement links TRBV7-2 to TRBJ2-7, with TRBD1 as a possible D gene (6 bases). Looked up from germline, CDR1 is SGHTA and CDR2 is FQGNSA. The CDR3 contains 14 residues. Trimming pared 2 bases from V and 4 bases from J, leaving 12 bases between.

On this clonotype itself: This may arise from a read error, as a much more abundant clone is one base away. The chain recombines TRBV12-3 or TRBV12-4 with TRBJ2-7; unclear D gene. V lost 9 bases to trimming and J lost 6 bases, with 15 bases between them. CDR3 length: 12 amino acids. The CDR3 reads CASSNPQREQYF. CDR3 DNA: TGTGCCAGTAGTAACCCCCAACGCGAGCAGTACTTC.

This clonotype appeared many times. J is TRBJ1-3 and V is TRBV12-3 or TRBV12-4; 8 bases map to TRBD1. Germline trimming cut 3 bases from V and 2 bases from J; bases unmatched to any gene: 6. CDR3 length: 16 amino acids. The CDR3 here is CASSFRQGTAGNTIYF. The CDR3 bases are TGTGCCAGCAGTTTTCGACAGGGGACTGCTGGAAACACCATATATTTT.

This clonotype has more than one count but fewer than ten. This chain links TRBV30 with TRBJ1-5; 8 bases match TRBD1. Germline-derived CDR1 and CDR2 are GTSNPN and SVGIG (reference sequence). The CDR3 totals 13 residues. The trim removed 5 bases at V and 2 bases at J, leaving 2 bases unmatched. The DNA of the CDR3 is TGTGCCTGGGACAGGGGAGGCAATCAGCCCCAGCATTTT. Its translation is CAWDRGGNQPQHF.

The chain couples TRBV7-6 to TRBJ1-6; D perhaps matches TRBD1 (6 bases). V shed 7 bases and J shed 5 bases, with 18 bases lying between them. Germline V gene lookup returns CDR1 SGHVS and CDR2 FNYEAQ. The CDR3 loop spans 16 amino acids. The CDR3 DNA is TGTGCCAGCACCTCCGGGGGCAGGGCGGATAATTCACCCCTCCACTTT. Its protein product is CASTSGGRADNSPLHF.

This clonotype was picked up many times. This chain connects TRBV5-1 to TRBJ2-5; D possibly corresponds to TRBD2 (5 bases). This CDR3 has 14 residues. The ends were cut back, 4 bases at V and 7 bases at J, with 17 bases in the middle. From germline, CDR1 is SGHRS and CDR2 YFSETQ. CDR3 loop: CASSPLTGEGTQYF. The CDR3 coding sequence is TGCGCCAGCAGCCCGTTGACGGGTGAGGGGACCCAGTACTTC.

The chain uses TRBV29-1 and TRBJ2-5; 7 bases fit TRBD2. Germline CDR1 reads SQVTM; CDR2 reads ANQGSEA. The length of the CDR3 is 12 residues. The V and J ends lost 3 bases and 9 bases, in that order; junction bases with no gene match: 7. This CDR3 is CSVEGGGPAQYF. CDR3 bases: TGCAGCGTTGAGGGGGGAGGGCCTGCCCAGTACTTC.

The chain is built from TRBV28 and TRBJ2-7, with a possible D match to TRBD1 (7 bases). V was clipped by 2 bases and J by 2 bases, with 13 bases between them. In germline, CDR1 is MDHEN, CDR2 SYDVKM. This CDR3 is 15 amino acids long. The CDR3 loop reads CASSLRAGGTYEQYF. The CDR3 DNA reads as TGTGCCAGCAGTTTAAGGGCAGGGGGGACCTACGAGCAGTACTTC. The full variable domain, completed using reference TRBV28 and TRBJ2-7, is DVKVTQSSRYLVKRTGEKVFLECVQDMDHENMFWYRQDPGLGLRLIYFSYDVKMKEKGDIPEGYSVSREKKERFSLILESASTNQTSMYLCASSLRAGGTYEQYFGPGTRLTVT.

This clonotype was seen at least ten times. The chain links TRBV29-1 to TRBJ1-2; the D gene is possibly TRBD1 (6 bases). The CDR3 has 14 amino acids. CDR1 is SQVTM, CDR2 ANQGSEA, per germline. Trimming removed 5 bases at V and 4 bases at J, with 17 bases between. CDR3: CSVRGARSFYGYTF. CDR3 DNA: TGCAGCGTTAGGGGGGCTAGAAGCTTCTATGGCTACACCTTC.

This clonotype showed up many times. The rearrangement joins TRBV5-5 to TRBJ1-1; D is unclear. CDR3 length: 14 amino acids. The V end lost 6 bases, the J end lost 0 bases, and 12 bases lay between the germline ends. Germline values: CDR1 SGHKS, CDR2 YYEKEE (reference sequence). The CDR3 region has the DNA TGTGCCAGCACCCTTTGGACTTTGAACACTGAAGCTTTCTTT. This translates into CASTLWTLNTEAFF.

In this sample, this clonotype turned up many times. The V gene is TRBV4-1, the J gene TRBJ2-7; no reliable D call. Trimming took off 5 bases at V and 5 bases at J, with 13 bases between the two ends. Germline lookup yields CDR1 MGHRA and CDR2 YSYEKL. The CDR3 has 13 amino acids. The CDR3 nucleotides read TGCGCCAGCAGCTTGTACCCCCGGGACGAGCAGTACTTC. Its protein is CASSLYPRDEQYF.